This TCR beta chain was captured in a study of OX40 agonist ivuxolimab in advanced cancers. Enrollment shut out patients with autoimmune disease history or systemic immunosuppression. Method: immunoSEQ multiplex PCR; TCRdb's copy keeps in-frame clones and lacks some. The table includes more than 13,000 clones, approximately 80% detected once. Trimming shortened V by 7 bases and J by 0 bases, and 4 bases separated the two germline ends. The germline CDR1 and CDR2 sequences are MNHEY and SMNVEV (reference sequence). This CDR3 is built from 13 residues. The clonotype comes from an adult with an advanced solid tumor such as melanoma, head and neck, liver or kidney cancer. The sample consisted of CD4+ or CD8+ T cells sorted from blood, taken in a trial of the OX40 agonist ivuxolimab. The gene calls are TRBV27 and TRBJ2-6, with D unclear. The CDR3 sequence: CASTDSGANVLTF. The CDR3 DNA follows: TGTGCCAGCACCGACTCTGGGGCCAACGTCCTGACTTTC.